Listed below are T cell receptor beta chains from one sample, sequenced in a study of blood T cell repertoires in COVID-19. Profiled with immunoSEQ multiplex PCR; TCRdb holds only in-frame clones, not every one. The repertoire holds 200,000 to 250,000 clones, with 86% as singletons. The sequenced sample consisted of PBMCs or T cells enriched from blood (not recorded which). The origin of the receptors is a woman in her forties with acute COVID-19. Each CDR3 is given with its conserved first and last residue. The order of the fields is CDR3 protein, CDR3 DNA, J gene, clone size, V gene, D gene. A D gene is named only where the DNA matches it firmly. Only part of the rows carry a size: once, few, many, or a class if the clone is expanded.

CDR3: CASSLSRETQYF
DNA: TGTGCCAGCAGCTTATCTCGGGAGACCCAGTACTTC
J: TRBJ2-5
size: .
V: TRBV7-9
D: .

CDR3: CASSHDRLNEKLFF
DNA: TGTGCCAGCAGCCACGACAGGTTAAATGAAAAACTGTTTTTT
J: TRBJ1-4
size: .
V: TRBV6-5
D: .

CDR3: CASSITSGANYEQYF
DNA: TGTGCCAGTAGCATAACTAGCGGGGCGAACTACGAGCAGTACTTC
J: TRBJ2-7
size: once
V: TRBV19
D: TRBD2

CDR3: CATRDFTDTQYF
DNA: TGTGCCACCAGGGACTTCACAGATACGCAGTATTTT
J: TRBJ2-3
size: .
V: TRBV24-1
D: .

CDR3: CASSVEAGAPRNEQFF
DNA: TGTGCCAGCAGCGTAGAAGCGGGAGCCCCTCGGAATGAGCAGTTCTTC
J: TRBJ2-1
size: .
V: TRBV9
D: TRBD2

CDR3: CASSGRRGSNEQFF
DNA: TGTGCCAGCAGCGGACGAAGGGGGAGCAATGAGCAGTTCTTC
J: TRBJ2-1
size: once
V: TRBV9
D: .

CDR3: CASSLVRTSGRTDTQYF
DNA: TGTGCCAGCAGCTTGGTGAGGACTAGCGGTCGCACAGATACGCAGTATTTT
J: TRBJ2-3
size: .
V: TRBV5-6
D: TRBD2

CDR3: CSVHRVTEAFF
DNA: TGCAGCGTTCACAGGGTTACTGAAGCTTTCTTT
J: TRBJ1-1
size: .
V: TRBV29-1
D: .

CDR3: CASSPVVAGNTEAFF
DNA: TGTGCCAGCTCACCAGTAGTAGCGGGGAACACTGAAGCTTTCTTT
J: TRBJ1-1
size: .
V: TRBV18
D: .

CDR3: CASSPKSGTVNTGELFF
DNA: TGTGCCAGCAGCCCAAAAAGCGGGACGGTGAACACCGGGGAGCTGTTTTTT
J: TRBJ2-2
size: once
V: TRBV7-3
D: TRBD2

CDR3: CASSQETSGSEQFF
DNA: TGTGCCAGCTCACAGGAGACTAGCGGTTCGGAGCAGTTCTTC
J: TRBJ2-1
size: .
V: TRBV18
D: TRBD2

CDR3: CASSLGWREAAFF
DNA: TGTGCCAGCAGTTTAGGGTGGAGGGAAGCAGCTTTCTTT
J: TRBJ1-1
size: .
V: TRBV28
D: .

CDR3: CASTRVNEQFF
DNA: TGTGCCAGCACCCGCGTTAATGAGCAGTTCTTC
J: TRBJ2-1
size: .
V: TRBV12-3/TRBV12-4
D: .

CDR3: CSAGGMNTEAFF
DNA: TGCAGTGCAGGGGGCATGAACACTGAAGCTTTCTTT
J: TRBJ1-1
size: .
V: TRBV29-1
D: TRBD1

CDR3: CASSLTRLAGFSEQYF
DNA: TGTGCCAGCAGCCTAACCCGTCTAGCGGGATTCTCCGAGCAGTACTTC
J: TRBJ2-7
size: .
V: TRBV7-8
D: TRBD2

CDR3: CASSYPSGFYNEQFF
DNA: TGTGCCAGCAGCTATCCTAGCGGGTTTTACAATGAGCAGTTCTTC
J: TRBJ2-1
size: .
V: TRBV11-2
D: TRBD2